The following is a T cell receptor (beta chain) sequence with its context. The data originate from a study of cytomegalovirus exposure and HLA in healthy donors. This CDR3 contains 15 residues. The V end lost 4 bases, the J end lost 0 bases, and 13 bases lay between the germline ends. Germline loops: CDR1 ENHRY, CDR2 SYGVKD. Generated by immunoSEQ multiplex PCR, the TCRdb table keeps only in-frame clones and is missing some. The data hold under 140,000 clones, with about 92% observed a single time. The sequencing sample was made of PBMCs. The receptor was derived from a woman under 30 in good health and CMV-seronegative. V gene TRBV10-3 combines with J gene TRBJ2-7; TRBD1 might be the D (6 bases). The CDR3 DNA follows: TGTGCCATCAGTGTAGGGCAGGGGAGCTCCTACGAGCAGTACTTC. Its protein is CAISVGQGSSYEQYF.